The clone carrying this T cell receptor beta chain showed up many times. This sample stems from a study of human T cells and chemical hapten exposure. Study as a whole: There were per-sample TCR yield variations, arising mainly from small pooled library volume differences.

CDR1 and CDR2 from the germline V gene are GTSNPN and SVGIG (reference sequence). Trimming pared 2 bases from V and 8 bases from J, leaving 9 bases between. The CDR3 is 12 residues long. TCRdb called the RACE reads again in MiXCR, with one record for every CDR3 protein. Here the sample spans about 180,000 distinct CDR3 sequences, 25% to 30% being singletons. Time point denoted: pre-sensitization, week 0. Treatment reported: therapeutic diphenylcyclopropenone sensitization with weekly scalp DPC. This rearrangement joins TRBV30 to TRBJ1-4; the D is unclear. The sample in question was whole blood, obtained in connection with sensitization to the hapten diphenylcyclopropenone (DPC). This receptor was obtained from a woman younger than 45 with alopecia areata. Some clones in this sample may be carry-over from other donors' samples. The CDR3 sequence: CAWSPTQEKLFF. CDR3 DNA: TGTGCCTGGAGTCCCACACAAGAAAAACTGTTTTTT.